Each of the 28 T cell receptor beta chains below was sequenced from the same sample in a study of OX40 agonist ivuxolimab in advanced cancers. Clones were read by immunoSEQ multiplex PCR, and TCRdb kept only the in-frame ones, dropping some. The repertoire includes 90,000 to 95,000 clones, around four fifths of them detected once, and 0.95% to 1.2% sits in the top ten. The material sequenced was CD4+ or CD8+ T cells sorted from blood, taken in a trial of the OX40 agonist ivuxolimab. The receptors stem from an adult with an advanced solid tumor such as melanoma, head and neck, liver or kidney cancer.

Here the CDR3 DNA reads TGTGCCAGCTCACCAGGACTGAACGGTGTGAACACTGAAGCTTTCTTT. Encoded protein: CASSPGLNGVNTEAFF. The rearrangement uses TRBV18 and TRBJ1-1; D call uncertain. The germline V and J ends were trimmed by 2 bases and 0 bases, with 13 bases remaining between them. CDR3 size: 16 residues. Germline assignment: CDR1 KGHSH and CDR2 LQKENI.

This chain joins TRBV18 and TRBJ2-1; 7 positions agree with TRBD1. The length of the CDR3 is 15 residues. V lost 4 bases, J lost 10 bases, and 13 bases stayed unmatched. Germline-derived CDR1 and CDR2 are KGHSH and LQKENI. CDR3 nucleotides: TGTGCCAGCTCACTTCGACAGGGTGAAAACTCGGAGCAGTTCTTC. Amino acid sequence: CASSLRQGENSEQFF.

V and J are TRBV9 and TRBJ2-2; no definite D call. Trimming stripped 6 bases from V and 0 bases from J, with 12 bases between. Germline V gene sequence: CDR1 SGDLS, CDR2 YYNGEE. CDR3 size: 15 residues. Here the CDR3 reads CASTEPESNTGELFF. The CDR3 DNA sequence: TGTGCCAGCACCGAGCCGGAATCGAACACCGGGGAGCTGTTTTTT.

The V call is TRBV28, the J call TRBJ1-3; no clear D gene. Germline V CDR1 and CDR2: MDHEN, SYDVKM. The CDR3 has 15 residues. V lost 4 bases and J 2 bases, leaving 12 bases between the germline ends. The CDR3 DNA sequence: TGTGCCAGCAGTTCTCCCGGGAGTCCTGGAAACACCATATATTTT. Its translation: CASSSPGSPGNTIYF. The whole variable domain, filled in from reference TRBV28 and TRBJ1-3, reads DVKVTQSSRYLVKRTGEKVFLECVQDMDHENMFWYRQDPGLGLRLIYFSYDVKMKEKGDIPEGYSVSREKKERFSLILESASTNQTSMYLCASSSPGSPGNTIYFGEGSWLTVV.

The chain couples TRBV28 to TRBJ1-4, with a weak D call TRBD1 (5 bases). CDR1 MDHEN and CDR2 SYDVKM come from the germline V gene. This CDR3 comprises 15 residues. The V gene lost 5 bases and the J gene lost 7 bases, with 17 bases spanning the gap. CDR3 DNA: TGTGCCAGCAGTGGATCACGGGGGATGGGTGAAAAACTGTTTTTT. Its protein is CASSGSRGMGEKLFF.

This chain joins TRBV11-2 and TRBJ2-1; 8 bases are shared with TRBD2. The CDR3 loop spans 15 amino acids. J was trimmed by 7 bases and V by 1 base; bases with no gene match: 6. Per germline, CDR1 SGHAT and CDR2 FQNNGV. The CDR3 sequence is CASSLVGRGGNEQFF. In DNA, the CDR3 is TGTGCCAGCAGCTTAGTTGGCCGGGGGGGAAATGAGCAGTTCTTC.

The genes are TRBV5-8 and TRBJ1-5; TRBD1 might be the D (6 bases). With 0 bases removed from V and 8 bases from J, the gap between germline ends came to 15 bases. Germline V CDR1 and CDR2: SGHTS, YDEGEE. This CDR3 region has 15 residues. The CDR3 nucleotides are TGTGCCAGCAGCTTGGGTGACAGGACTAGGGAGCCCCAGCATTTT. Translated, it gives CASSLGDRTREPQHF. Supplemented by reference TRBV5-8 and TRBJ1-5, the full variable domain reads EAGVTQSPTHLIKTRGQQATLRCSPISGHTSVYWYQQALGLGLQFLLWYDEGEERNRGNFPPRFSGRQFPNYSSELNVNALELEDSALYLCASSLGDRTREPQHFGDGTRLSIL.

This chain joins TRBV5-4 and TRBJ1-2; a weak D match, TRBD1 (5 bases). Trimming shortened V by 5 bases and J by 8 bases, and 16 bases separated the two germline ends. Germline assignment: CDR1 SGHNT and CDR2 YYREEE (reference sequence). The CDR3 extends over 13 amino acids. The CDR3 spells CASRPVGVRGYTF. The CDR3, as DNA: TGTGCCAGCAGGCCGGTGGGGGTTAGAGGCTACACCTTC.

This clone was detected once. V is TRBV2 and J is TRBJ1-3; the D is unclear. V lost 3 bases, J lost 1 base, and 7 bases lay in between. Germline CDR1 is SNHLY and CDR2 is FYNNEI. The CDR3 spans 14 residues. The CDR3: CASSEGKSGNTIYF. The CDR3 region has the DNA TGTGCCAGCAGTGAGGGGAAATCTGGAAACACCATATATTTT.

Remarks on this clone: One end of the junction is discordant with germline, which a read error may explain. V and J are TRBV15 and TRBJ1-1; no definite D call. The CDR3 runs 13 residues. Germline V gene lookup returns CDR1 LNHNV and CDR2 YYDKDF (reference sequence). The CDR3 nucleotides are TGTGCCGCCAGCAGAGTCCCGGGGACTGAAGCTTTCTTT. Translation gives CAASRVPGTEAFF.

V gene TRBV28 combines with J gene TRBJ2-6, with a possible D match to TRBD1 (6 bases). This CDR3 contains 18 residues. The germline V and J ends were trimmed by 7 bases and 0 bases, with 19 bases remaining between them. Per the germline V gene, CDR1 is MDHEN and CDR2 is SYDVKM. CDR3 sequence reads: CASKTGTSHSSGANVLTF. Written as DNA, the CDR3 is TGTGCCAGCAAAACCGGGACAAGTCATTCCTCTGGGGCCAACGTCCTGACTTTC.

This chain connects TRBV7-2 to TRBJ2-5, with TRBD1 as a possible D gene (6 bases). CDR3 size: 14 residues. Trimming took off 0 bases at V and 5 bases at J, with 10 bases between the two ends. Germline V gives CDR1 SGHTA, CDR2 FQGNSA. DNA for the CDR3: TGTGCCAGCAGCTTAGCGGACACAGGGGAGACCCAGTACTTC. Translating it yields CASSLADTGETQYF.

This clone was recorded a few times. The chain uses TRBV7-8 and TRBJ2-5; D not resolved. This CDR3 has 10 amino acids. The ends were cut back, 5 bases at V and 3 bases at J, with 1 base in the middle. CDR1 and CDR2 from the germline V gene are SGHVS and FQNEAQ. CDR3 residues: CASSEETQYF. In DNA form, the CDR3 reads TGTGCCAGCAGCGAAGAGACCCAGTACTTC.

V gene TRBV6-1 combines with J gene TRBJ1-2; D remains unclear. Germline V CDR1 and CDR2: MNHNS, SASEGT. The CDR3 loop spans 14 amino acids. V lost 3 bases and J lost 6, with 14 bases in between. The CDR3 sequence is CASSEGGKGDGYTF. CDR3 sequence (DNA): TGTGCCAGCAGTGAGGGCGGGAAGGGTGATGGCTACACCTTC.

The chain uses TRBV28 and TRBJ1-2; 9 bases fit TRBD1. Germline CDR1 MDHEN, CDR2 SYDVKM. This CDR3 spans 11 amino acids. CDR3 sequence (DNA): TGTTCATCGGGACAGGGCGATGGCTACACCTTC. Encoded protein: CSSGQGDGYTF.

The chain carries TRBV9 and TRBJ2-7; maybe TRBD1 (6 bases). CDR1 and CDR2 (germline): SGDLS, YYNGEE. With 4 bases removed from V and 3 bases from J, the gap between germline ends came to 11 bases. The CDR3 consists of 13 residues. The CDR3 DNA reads TGTGCCAGCAGCCCTAGAGGGGGCTACGAGCAGTACGTC. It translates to CASSPRGGYEQYV.

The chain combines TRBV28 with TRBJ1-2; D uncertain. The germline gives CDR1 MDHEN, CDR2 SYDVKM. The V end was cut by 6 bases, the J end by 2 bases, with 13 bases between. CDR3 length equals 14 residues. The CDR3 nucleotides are TGTGCCAGCAGGTTCAGTGGTGGGAACTATGGCTACACCTTC. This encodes CASRFSGGNYGYTF.

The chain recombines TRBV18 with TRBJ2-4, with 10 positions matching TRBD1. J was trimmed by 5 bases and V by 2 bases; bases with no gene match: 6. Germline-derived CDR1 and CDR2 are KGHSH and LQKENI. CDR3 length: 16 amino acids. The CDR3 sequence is CASSPWAGTGENIQYF. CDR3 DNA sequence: TGTGCCAGCTCACCATGGGCCGGGACAGGGGAAAACATTCAGTACTTC.

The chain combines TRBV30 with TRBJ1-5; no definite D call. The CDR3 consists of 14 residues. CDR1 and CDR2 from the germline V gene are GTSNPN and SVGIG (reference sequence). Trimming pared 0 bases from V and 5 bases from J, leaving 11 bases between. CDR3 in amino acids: CAWSVTGGDQPQHF. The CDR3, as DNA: TGTGCCTGGAGTGTAACCGGAGGTGATCAGCCCCAGCATTTT. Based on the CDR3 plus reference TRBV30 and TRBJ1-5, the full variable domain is SQTIHQWPATLVQPVGSPLSLECTVEGTSNPNLYWYRQAAGRGLQLLFYSVGIGQISSEVPQNLSASRPQDRQFILSSKKLLLSDSGFYLCAWSVTGGDQPQHFGDGTRLSIL.

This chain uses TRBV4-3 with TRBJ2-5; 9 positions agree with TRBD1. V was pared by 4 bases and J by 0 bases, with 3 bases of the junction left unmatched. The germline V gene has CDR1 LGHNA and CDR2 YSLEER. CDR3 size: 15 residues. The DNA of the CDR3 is TGCGCCAGCAGCCGACAGGGGGAGTACCAAGAGACCCAGTACTTC. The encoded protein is CASSRQGEYQETQYF.

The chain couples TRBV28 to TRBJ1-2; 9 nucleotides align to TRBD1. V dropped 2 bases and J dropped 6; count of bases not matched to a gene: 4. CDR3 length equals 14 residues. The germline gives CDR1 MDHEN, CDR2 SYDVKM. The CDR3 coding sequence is TGTGCCAGCAGTTTAGACAGGGGGTCCGATGGCTACACCTTC. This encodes CASSLDRGSDGYTF.

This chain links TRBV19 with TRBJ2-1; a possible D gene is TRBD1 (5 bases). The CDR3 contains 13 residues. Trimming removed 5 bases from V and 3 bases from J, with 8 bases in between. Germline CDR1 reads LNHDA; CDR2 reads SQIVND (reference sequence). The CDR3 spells CASSVGVYNEQFF. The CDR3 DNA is TGTGCCAGTAGTGTAGGGGTCTACAATGAGCAGTTCTTC.

The CDR3 DNA reads TGTGCCAGCAGCAGCCGGGACAGATATACCGGGGAGCTGTTTTTT. This encodes CASSSRDRYTGELFF. The chain joins TRBV11-1 to TRBJ2-2; 7 bases are shared with TRBD1. The germline gives CDR1 SGHAT, CDR2 FQDESV (reference sequence). The CDR3 length is 15 residues. V lost 5 bases, J lost 5 bases, and 8 bases stayed unmatched.

CDR3 in DNA: TGTGCCAGCAGCCGCCGGGTAGCGGGACAGTTCACAGATACGCAGTATTTT. Amino acids: CASSRRVAGQFTDTQYF. V is TRBV27 and J is TRBJ2-3, with D perhaps matching TRBD2 (8 bases). CDR1 and CDR2 (germline): MNHEY, SMNVEV (reference sequence). The CDR3 runs to 17 residues. The V end was cut by 6 bases, the J end by 2 bases, with 21 bases between.

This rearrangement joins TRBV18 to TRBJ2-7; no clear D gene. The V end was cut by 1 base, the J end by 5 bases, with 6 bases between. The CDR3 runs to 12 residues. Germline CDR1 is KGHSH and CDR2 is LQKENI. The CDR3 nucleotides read TGTGCCAGCTCACCACGGGCGGACGAGCAGTACTTC. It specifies CASSPRADEQYF.

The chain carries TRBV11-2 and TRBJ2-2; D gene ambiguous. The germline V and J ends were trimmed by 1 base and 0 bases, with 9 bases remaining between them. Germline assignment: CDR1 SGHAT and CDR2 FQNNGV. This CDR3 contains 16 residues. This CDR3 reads CASSLGVGPNTGELFF. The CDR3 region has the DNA TGTGCCAGCAGCTTAGGGGTCGGGCCGAACACCGGGGAGCTGTTTTTT.

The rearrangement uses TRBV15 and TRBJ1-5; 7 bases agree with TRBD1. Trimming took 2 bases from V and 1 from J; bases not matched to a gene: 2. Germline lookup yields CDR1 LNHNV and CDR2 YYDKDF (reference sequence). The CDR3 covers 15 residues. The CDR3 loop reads CATSRLGQSNQPQHF. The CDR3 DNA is TGTGCCACCAGCAGACTGGGACAGAGCAATCAGCCCCAGCATTTT. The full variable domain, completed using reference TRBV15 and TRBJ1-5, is DAMVIQNPRYQVTQFGKPVTLSCSQTLNHNVMYWYQQKSSQAPKLLFHYYDKDFNNEADTPDNFQSRRPNTSFCFLDIRSPGLGDTAMYLCATSRLGQSNQPQHFGDGTRLSIL.

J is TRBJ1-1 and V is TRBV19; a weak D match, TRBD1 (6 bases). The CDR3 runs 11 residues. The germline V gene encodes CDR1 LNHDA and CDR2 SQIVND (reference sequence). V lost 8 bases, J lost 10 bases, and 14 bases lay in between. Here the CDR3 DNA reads TGTGCCAGTGGGCAGGGGAGGCCAGCTTTCTTT. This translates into CASGQGRPAFF.